This passage covers 7 T cell receptor beta chains from one sample sequenced in a study of blood T cells in healthy people across ages. Combining a sample-barcoded 5' primer with a J-beta primer mix, a second PCR ran for roughly 6 to 12 cycles. Each CDR3 protein is one row after TCRdb ran MiXCR on the 5' RACE reads. Found here are approximately 730,000 distinct CDR3 sequences, 40% to 65% of them singletons; the top ten hold about 38%. Material for sequencing was blood. The receptor source for this set is a man at least 80 years old in good health.

The chain employs TRBV7-9 and TRBJ2-7, with D perhaps TRBD1 (6 bases). The CDR3 is 15 residues long. Germline V gene lookup returns CDR1 SEHNR and CDR2 FQNEAQ (reference sequence). V was trimmed by 5 bases and J by 3 bases, leaving 17 bases between them. CDR3 sequence: CASSPRRGNSYEQYF. The CDR3 DNA reads TGTGCCAGCAGCCCGCGCAGGGGAAACAGCTACGAGCAGTACTTC. Full variable domain (missing parts from reference TRBV7-9 and TRBJ2-7): DTGVSQNPRHKITKRGQNVTFRCDPISEHNRLYWYRQTLGQGPEFLTYFQNEAQLEKSRLLSDRFSAERPKGSFSTLEIQRTEQGDSAMYLCASSPRRGNSYEQYFGPGTRLTVT.

This chain joins TRBV20-1 and TRBJ2-7; TRBD2 might be the D (6 bases). V lost 1 base and J lost 6, with 13 bases in between. The CDR3 consists of 13 residues. CDR1 and CDR2 (germline): DFQATT, SNEGSKA (reference sequence). The CDR3: CSARAGEGSEQYF. The CDR3 coding sequence is TGCAGTGCTAGAGCGGGAGAGGGGAGCGAGCAGTACTTC.

This sequence joins TRBV15 and TRBJ2-5, with D maybe TRBD2 (6 bases). V lost 5 bases to trimming and J lost 1 base, with 11 bases between them. CDR1 and CDR2 (germline): LNHNV, YYDKDF (reference sequence). The CDR3 has 14 amino acids. The CDR3 sequence is CATSVVAAQETQYF. The CDR3 DNA follows: TGTGCCACCAGCGTTGTAGCGGCCCAAGAGACCCAGTACTTC.

This sequence joins TRBV3-1 and TRBJ2-7; D ambiguous. The J call may be faulty, since TRBJ2-4 better matches the DNA end. This CDR3 is built from 13 residues. The germline V gene encodes CDR1 LGHDT and CDR2 YNNKEL (reference sequence). The DNA of the CDR3 is TGTGCCAGCAGCCGGGGATACCAAAACATTCAGTACTTC. It specifies CASSRGYQNIQYF.

CDR3: CASSGAGRIHEQFF. The CDR3 DNA follows: TGTGCCAGCAGCGGGGCGGGCCGTATTCATGAGCAGTTCTTC. The chain uses TRBV7-3 and TRBJ2-1, with D tentatively TRBD1 or TRBD2 (5 bases each). The CDR3 length is 14 residues. Trimming pared 5 bases from V and 8 bases from J, leaving 16 bases between. Germline lookup yields CDR1 SGHTA and CDR2 FQGTGA.

The V call is TRBV3-1, the J call TRBJ2-2, with D hard to call. Germline loops: CDR1 LGHDT, CDR2 YNNKEL (reference sequence). The CDR3 runs 14 residues. The V end lost 3 bases, the J end lost 5 bases, and 10 bases lay between the germline ends. This CDR3 reads CASSHLGSTGELFF. The CDR3 region has the DNA TGTGCCAGCAGCCATTTGGGATCAACCGGGGAGCTGTTTTTT. The full variable domain, completed using reference TRBV3-1 and TRBJ2-2, is DTAVSQTPKYLVTQMGNDKSIKCEQNLGHDTMYWYKQDSKKFLKIMFSYNNKELIINETVPNRFSPKSPDKAHLNLHINSLELGDSAVYFCASSHLGSTGELFFGEGSRLTVL.

The gene calls are TRBV10-1 and TRBJ2-7; a possible D gene is TRBD1 (5 bases). CDR1 and CDR2 (germline): WNHNN, SYGVQD (reference sequence). V was clipped by 8 bases and J by 3 bases, with 14 bases between them. The CDR3 extends over 13 amino acids. The CDR3 coding sequence is TGCGCCAGCCCCGAGAAGGGGTTCTACGAGCAGTACTTC. This encodes CASPEKGFYEQYF.